A selection of T cell receptor beta chains follows, all from one sample in a study of PD-L1 blockade in urothelial cancer. TCRdb's copy holds only in-frame clones and misses some; the assay was immunoSEQ multiplex PCR. The sample has about 130,000 clones, roughly 83% seen once; the top ten hold under 3.5%. The specimen was PBMCs, collected around atezolizumab (anti-PD-L1) treatment. The receptors were sampled from a man in his fifties with urothelial cancer. Both conserved end residues are part of each CDR3. A D gene is named only where the DNA matches it firmly. The size field is filled for only some rows; it gives once, few, many or a size class.

abundance,j_gene,len,d_gene,v_gene,CDR3aa,CDR3nt
few,TRBJ1-5,17,-,TRBV2,CASSVPGQSYSNQPQHF,TGTGCCAGCAGTGTTCCGGGACAAAGTTATAGCAATCAGCCCCAGCATTTT
once,TRBJ1-2,16,-,TRBV2,CASSVYSLSIDYGYTF,TGTGCCAGCAGTGTATATTCTTTGAGTATTGACTATGGCTACACCTTC
-,TRBJ1-1,15,-,TRBV23-1,CASSLEGQMNTEAFF,TGCGCCAGCAGTCTAGAGGGACAAATGAACACTGAAGCTTTCTTT
-,TRBJ2-4,13,-,TRBV6-5,CASRPGAKNIQYF,TGTGCCAGCAGGCCGGGAGCCAAAAACATTCAGTACTTC
-,TRBJ2-3,17,-,TRBV4-2,CASSPRGGGSTADTQYF,TGTGCCAGCAGCCCTCGTGGGGGCGGGAGCACTGCAGATACGCAGTATTTT
-,TRBJ2-7,14,-,TRBV15,CATSRVARAHEQYF,TGTGCCACCAGCAGAGTCGCCAGGGCCCACGAGCAGTACTTC
-,TRBJ1-6,14,-,TRBV7-2,CASSSIGGNSPLHF,TGTGCCAGCAGCTCAATAGGGGGTAATTCACCCCTCCACTTT
-,TRBJ2-5,15,-,TRBV7-2,CASSSFTLVWETQYF,TGTGCCAGCAGCTCCTTTACGCTAGTTTGGGAGACCCAGTACTTC
few,TRBJ1-2,14,TRBD1,TRBV15,CATSRAGTGYGYTF,TGTGCCACCAGCAGAGCCGGGACAGGCTATGGCTACACCTTC
-,TRBJ2-7,17,TRBD1,TRBV4-1,CASSRSSQGQESYEQYF,TGCGCCAGCAGCCGTAGCTCTCAGGGACAGGAGTCCTACGAGCAGTACTTC
-,TRBJ2-1,16,TRBD1,TRBV11-3,CASSYRPGTGINEQFF,TGTGCCAGCAGCTATCGTCCCGGGACAGGGATCAATGAGCAGTTCTTC
-,TRBJ2-7,13,-,TRBV4-1,CASSQDPYYEQYF,TGCGCCAGCAGCCAAGACCCCTACTACGAGCAGTACTTC
once,TRBJ2-2,16,TRBD2,TRBV7-3,CASSLGTSVSTGELFF,TGTGCCAGCAGCTTGGGGACTAGCGTAAGCACCGGGGAGCTGTTTTTT
-,TRBJ1-1,13,-,TRBV18,CASSHPGGGQAFF,TGTGCCAGCTCACACCCGGGGGGAGGTCAAGCTTTCTTT
-,TRBJ1-2,14,TRBD1,TRBV2,CASSAQGAFYGYTF,TGTGCCAGCAGTGCCCAGGGGGCTTTCTATGGCTACACCTTC
-,TRBJ1-4,14,-,TRBV19,CASSIRGTEEKLFF,TGTGCCAGTAGTATTAGGGGCACGGAGGAAAAACTGTTTTTT
few,TRBJ2-1,17,TRBD2,TRBV11-2,CASSFTSGKGRYNEQFF,TGTGCCAGCAGCTTCACTAGCGGGAAGGGTCGCTACAATGAGCAGTTCTTC
-,TRBJ2-2,15,TRBD2,TRBV9,CASSESGRFTGELFF,TGTGCCAGCAGCGAAAGCGGGAGATTTACCGGGGAGCTGTTTTTT
-,TRBJ1-6,18,-,TRBV14,CASSQEEDSSSYNSPLHF,TGTGCCAGCAGCCAAGAAGAGGACTCGAGCTCCTATAATTCACCCCTCCACTTT
-,TRBJ1-2,12,-,TRBV28,CASRGDSSGYTF,TGTGCCAGCAGAGGGGATTCTAGTGGCTACACCTTC
-,TRBJ1-1,13,-,TRBV11-2,CASSLDDGRSAFF,TGTGCCAGCAGCTTAGATGATGGGAGGAGCGCTTTCTTT
-,TRBJ2-1,14,-,TRBV28,CASSSWQNYNEQFF,TGTGCCAGCAGTTCCTGGCAAAACTACAATGAGCAGTTCTTC
-,TRBJ2-3,18,-,TRBV28,CASSSEPQGGGPTDTQYF,TGTGCCAGCAGTTCAGAACCCCAAGGCGGAGGGCCCACAGATACGCAGTATTTT